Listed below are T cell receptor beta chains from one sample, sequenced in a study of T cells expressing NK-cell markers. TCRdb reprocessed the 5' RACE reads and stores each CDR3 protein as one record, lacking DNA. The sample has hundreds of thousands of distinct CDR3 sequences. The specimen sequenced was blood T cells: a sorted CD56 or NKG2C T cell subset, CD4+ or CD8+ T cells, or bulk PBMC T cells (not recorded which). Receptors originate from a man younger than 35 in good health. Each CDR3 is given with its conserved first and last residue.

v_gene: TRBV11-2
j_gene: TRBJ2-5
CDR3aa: CASSSYRQAQETQYF

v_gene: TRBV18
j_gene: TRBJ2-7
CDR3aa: CASSLARDRAYEQYF

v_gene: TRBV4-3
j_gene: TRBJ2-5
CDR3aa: CASSQVVRETQYF

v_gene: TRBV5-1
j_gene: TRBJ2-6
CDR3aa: CASSLRQGDSGANVLTF

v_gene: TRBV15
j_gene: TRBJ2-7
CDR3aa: CATSSLVRDSYEQYF

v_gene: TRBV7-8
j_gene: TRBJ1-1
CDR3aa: CASSLASLRQAGTEAFF

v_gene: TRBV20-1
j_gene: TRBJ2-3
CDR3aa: CSAARRGTDTQYF

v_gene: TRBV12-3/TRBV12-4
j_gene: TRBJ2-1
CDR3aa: CASSLPIGYNEQFF

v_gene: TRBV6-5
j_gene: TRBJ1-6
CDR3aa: CASSYGDGNSPLHF

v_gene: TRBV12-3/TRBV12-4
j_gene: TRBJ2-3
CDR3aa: CASSFRTSGSTDTQYF

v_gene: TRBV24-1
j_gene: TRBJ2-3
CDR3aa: CATGTTDPDTQYF

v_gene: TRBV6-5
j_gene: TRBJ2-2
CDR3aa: CASTKRPTGMAGTRNTGELFF

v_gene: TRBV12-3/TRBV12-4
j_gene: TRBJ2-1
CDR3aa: CASDERTGGNEQFF

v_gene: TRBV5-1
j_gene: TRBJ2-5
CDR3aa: CASSWGTGEETQYF

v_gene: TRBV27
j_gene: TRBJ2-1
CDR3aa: CASTFSPNNEQFF

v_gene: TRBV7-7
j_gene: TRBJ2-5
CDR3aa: CASSFNLIQETQYF

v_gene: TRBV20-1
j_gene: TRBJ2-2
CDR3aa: CSADRQGSSPGELFF

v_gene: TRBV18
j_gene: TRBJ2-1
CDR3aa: CASSPPARYNEQFF

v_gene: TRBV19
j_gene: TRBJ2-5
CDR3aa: CASSRQGVQETQYF

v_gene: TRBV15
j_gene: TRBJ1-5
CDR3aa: CATSAPGNNQPQHF

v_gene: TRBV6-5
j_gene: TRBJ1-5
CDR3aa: CASSYRSGIDQPQHF

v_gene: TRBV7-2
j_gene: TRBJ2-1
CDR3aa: CASSPYRAGGLNEQFF

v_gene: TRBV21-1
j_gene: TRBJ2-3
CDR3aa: CASSNRGTSGSDTQYF

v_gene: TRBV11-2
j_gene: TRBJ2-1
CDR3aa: CASSLLSGRALGSYNEQFF

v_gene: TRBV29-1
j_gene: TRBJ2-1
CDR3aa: CSVEVQTGGYNEQFF

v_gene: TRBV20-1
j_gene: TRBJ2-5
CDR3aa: CSAAGRGGQGLETQYF

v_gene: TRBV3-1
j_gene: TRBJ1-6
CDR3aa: CASSRRQQNNSPLHF

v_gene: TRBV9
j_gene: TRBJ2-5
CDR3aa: CASSAGQGARGQETQYF

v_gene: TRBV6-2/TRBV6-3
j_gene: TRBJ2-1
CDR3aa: CASSYVRPGLAGELHEQFF

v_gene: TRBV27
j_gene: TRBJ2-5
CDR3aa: CATPEGQETQYF

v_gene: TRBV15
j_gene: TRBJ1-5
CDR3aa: CATSREGNWAGQGGQPQHF

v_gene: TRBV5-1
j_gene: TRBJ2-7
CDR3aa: CASSLEGLEQYF

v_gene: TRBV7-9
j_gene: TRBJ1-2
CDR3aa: CASSLEGWSNGYTF

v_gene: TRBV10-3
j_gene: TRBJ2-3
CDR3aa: CAISAAGGNTDTQYF

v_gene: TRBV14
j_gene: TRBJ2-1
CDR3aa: CASSQTSRNYNEQFF

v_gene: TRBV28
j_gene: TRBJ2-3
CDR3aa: CASSGGSGRKESDTQYF

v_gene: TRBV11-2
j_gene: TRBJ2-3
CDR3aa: CASSFIAGRTDTQYF

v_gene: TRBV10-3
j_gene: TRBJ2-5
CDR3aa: CAIRGDRVAETQYF

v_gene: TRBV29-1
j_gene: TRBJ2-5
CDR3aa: CSVRSGGGQETQYF

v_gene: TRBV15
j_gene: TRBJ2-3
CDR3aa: CATSREMAVTDTQYF

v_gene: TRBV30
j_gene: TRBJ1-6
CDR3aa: CAWSAGQESSPLHF